The rows below give T cell receptor beta chains drawn from one sample of a study of T cell responses to AZD1222 COVID-19 vaccine. Method: immunoSEQ multiplex PCR; TCRdb's copy keeps in-frame clones and lacks some. The sample holds about 140,000 clones, about nine tenths seen once. Material: peripheral blood, obtained on day 0 of AZD1222 vaccination. The receptor source for this set is an adult in good health. Both conserved end residues are part of each CDR3. D genes are given only for firm matches.

V gene: TRBV4-1
J gene: TRBJ1-2
D gene: -
CDR3 protein: CASSQAALRGYTF
CDR3 DNA: TGCGCCAGCAGCCAAGCCGCCCTTAGGGGCTACACCTTC

V gene: TRBV19
J gene: TRBJ2-7
D gene: -
CDR3 protein: CASSIADSQNYEQYF
CDR3 DNA: TGTGCCAGTAGTATAGCGGACAGCCAAAACTACGAGCAGTACTTC

V gene: TRBV29-1
J gene: TRBJ2-2
D gene: -
CDR3 protein: CSSSDLTGELFF
CDR3 DNA: TGCAGCTCTTCGGATTTGACCGGGGAGCTGTTTTTT

V gene: TRBV10-3
J gene: TRBJ2-3
D gene: -
CDR3 protein: CAISDGGATDTQYF
CDR3 DNA: TGTGCCATCAGTGATGGCGGAGCGACAGATACGCAGTATTTT

V gene: TRBV28
J gene: TRBJ2-7
D gene: TRBD1
CDR3 protein: CASSLLTGGLPSYEQYF
CDR3 DNA: TGTGCCAGCAGTTTATTGACAGGGGGCCTCCCTTCCTACGAGCAGTACTTC

V gene: TRBV5-5
J gene: TRBJ1-3
D gene: -
CDR3 protein: CASSPGIPSSGNTIYF
CDR3 DNA: TGTGCCAGCAGCCCCGGGATTCCGAGTTCTGGAAACACCATATATTTT

V gene: TRBV6-5
J gene: TRBJ1-1
D gene: -
CDR3 protein: CASSPIRGSTEAFF
CDR3 DNA: TGTGCCAGCAGTCCTATTCGGGGATCGACTGAAGCTTTCTTT

V gene: TRBV6-1
J gene: TRBJ2-6
D gene: TRBD1
CDR3 protein: CASIQAGTGGVGANVLTF
CDR3 DNA: TGTGCCAGCATTCAAGCCGGGACAGGGGGTGTTGGGGCCAACGTCCTGACTTTC

V gene: TRBV19
J gene: TRBJ2-7
D gene: -
CDR3 protein: CASSTSINRAPYEQYF
CDR3 DNA: TGTGCCAGTAGTACGTCGATAAACCGGGCCCCCTACGAGCAGTACTTC

V gene: TRBV19
J gene: TRBJ2-3
D gene: -
CDR3 protein: CASGTDTQYF
CDR3 DNA: TGTGCCAGTGGGACAGATACGCAGTATTTT

V gene: TRBV6-1
J gene: TRBJ2-1
D gene: TRBD2
CDR3 protein: CASSEFRRGGEQFF
CDR3 DNA: TGTGCCAGCAGTGAGTTCAGACGGGGGGGTGAGCAGTTCTTC

V gene: TRBV6-1
J gene: TRBJ1-1
D gene: -
CDR3 protein: CASSEMDLMNTEAFF
CDR3 DNA: TGTGCCAGCAGTGAAATGGACCTCATGAACACTGAAGCTTTCTTT

V gene: TRBV6-5
J gene: TRBJ1-5
D gene: -
CDR3 protein: CASSSNSYGPQHF
CDR3 DNA: TGTGCCAGCAGTTCGAACAGTTACGGGCCCCAGCATTTT

V gene: TRBV27
J gene: TRBJ1-1
D gene: TRBD1
CDR3 protein: CASSPGGQGGRNTEAFF
CDR3 DNA: TGTGCCAGCAGTCCCGGGGGACAGGGGGGTAGGAACACTGAAGCTTTCTTT

V gene: TRBV28
J gene: TRBJ2-1
D gene: -
CDR3 protein: CASSGPGGPYNEQFF
CDR3 DNA: TGTGCCAGCAGTGGTCCCGGAGGGCCCTACAATGAGCAGTTCTTC

V gene: TRBV7-9
J gene: TRBJ2-5
D gene: TRBD2
CDR3 protein: CASSFRSGGTQETQYF
CDR3 DNA: TGTGCCAGCAGCTTCCGTAGCGGGGGGACGCAAGAGACCCAGTACTTC

V gene: TRBV24-1
J gene: TRBJ1-2
D gene: TRBD1
CDR3 protein: CATSSGQGLNYGYTF
CDR3 DNA: TGTGCCACCTCTTCGGGACAGGGACTAAACTATGGCTACACCTTC

V gene: TRBV27
J gene: TRBJ1-5
D gene: -
CDR3 protein: CASSVGSSNQPQHF
CDR3 DNA: TGTGCCAGCAGTGTCGGGTCTAGCAATCAGCCCCAGCATTTT

V gene: TRBV6-1
J gene: TRBJ2-6
D gene: TRBD1
CDR3 protein: CASSEGDRRGVSSGANVLTF
CDR3 DNA: TGTGCCAGCAGTGAAGGGGACAGGAGGGGGGTTTCCTCTGGGGCCAACGTCCTGACTTTC

V gene: TRBV28
J gene: TRBJ2-2
D gene: TRBD1
CDR3 protein: CASIGQGGTGELFF
CDR3 DNA: TGTGCCAGCATCGGACAGGGGGGAACCGGGGAGCTGTTTTTT

V gene: TRBV28
J gene: TRBJ1-4
D gene: TRBD1
CDR3 protein: CASSPRTGRAFNEKLFF
CDR3 DNA: TGTGCCAGCAGTCCACGGACAGGGAGGGCCTTTAATGAAAAACTGTTTTTT